The 20 T cell receptor beta chains below come from one sample, sequenced in a study of CD8+ T cells in alopecia areata. In each case, RNA was isolated and then reverse transcribed into cDNA as the sequencing template. The protocol was immunoSEQ multiplex PCR, while the TCRdb copy is restricted to in-frame clones and leaves out a portion. The table lists 65,000 to 100,000 clones, roughly half of them singletons. Sequenced input: NKG2D-high CD8+ T cells sorted from blood. Every receptor here comes from a human donor with alopecia areata.

The chain links TRBV7-9 to TRBJ1-5; no definite D call. Trimming shortened V by 1 base and J by 7 bases, and 8 bases separated the two germline ends. Germline loops: CDR1 SEHNR, CDR2 FQNEAQ (reference sequence). The CDR3 contains 13 residues. The chain's CDR3 is CASSLVDGQPQHF. CDR3 in DNA: TGTGCCAGCAGCTTAGTGGACGGGCAGCCCCAGCATTTT.

This clone was picked up a small number of times. The chain is built from TRBV29-1 and TRBJ2-1; D may correspond to TRBD1 or TRBD2 (5 bases each). The CDR3 totals 12 residues. Between the trimmed V and J ends, which lost 8 bases and 7 bases, there was a span of 15 bases. Germline loops: CDR1 SQVTM, CDR2 ANQGSEA. The CDR3 spells CSLLWGGNEQFF. The CDR3 bases are TGCAGCCTCCTGTGGGGCGGGAATGAGCAGTTCTTC.

A few counts support this clone. The chain is built from TRBV25-1 and TRBJ2-5, with 8 bases that match TRBD1. The CDR3 has 13 residues. V was pared by 5 bases and J by 3 bases, with 2 bases of the junction left unmatched. CDR1 is MGHDK and CDR2 is SYGVNS in the germline V gene. Here the CDR3 reads CASSSGQEETQYF. The CDR3 DNA sequence: TGTGCCAGCAGTTCGGGACAGGAAGAGACCCAGTACTTC.

The chain links TRBV19 to TRBJ2-7, with D perhaps assigned TRBD1 or TRBD2 (5 bases each). CDR1 is LNHDA and CDR2 is SQIVND in the germline V gene (reference sequence). This CDR3 is 15 amino acids long. V was clipped by 5 bases and J by 0 bases, with 14 bases between them. CDR3 loop: CASSDQEGSSYEQYF. CDR3 sequence (DNA): TGTGCCAGTAGTGATCAAGAGGGGTCCTCCTACGAGCAGTACTTC.

The CDR3 is CASRGRVLEPQHF. In nucleotides, the CDR3 is TGTGCCAGCAGGGGCAGGGTTTTGGAGCCCCAGCATTTT. The gene calls are TRBV2 and TRBJ1-5; tentative D call: TRBD1 (5 bases). The V end was cut by 6 bases, the J end by 8 bases, with 14 bases between. CDR1 and CDR2 from the germline V gene are SNHLY and FYNNEI. This CDR3 spans 13 amino acids.

The chain combines TRBV6-6 with TRBJ2-6, with no clear D. There are 16 residues in the CDR3. Trimming shortened V by 9 bases and J by 1 base, and 16 bases separated the two germline ends. Germline V gene sequence: CDR1 MNHNY, CDR2 SVGAGI (reference sequence). This CDR3 is CASNYPRSSGANVLTF. For the CDR3, the DNA is TGTGCCAGTAACTACCCCCGGTCGTCTGGGGCCAACGTCCTGACTTTC.

The CDR3 DNA is TGCGCCAGCAGCCAAGCGCGGCACAGCAACACTGAAGCTTTCTTT. Amino acids: CASSQARHSNTEAFF. The chain is built from TRBV4-1 and TRBJ1-1, with D uncertain. The V gene lost 1 base and the J gene lost 2 bases, with 11 bases spanning the gap. The CDR3 loop spans 15 amino acids. Per germline, CDR1 MGHRA and CDR2 YSYEKL.

This sequence joins TRBV28 and TRBJ2-7; 7 nucleotides align to TRBD1. Germline V gene data show CDR1 as MDHEN and CDR2 as SYDVKM. V lost 1 base and J lost 1; bases outside the gene matches: 7. The CDR3 consists of 16 residues. The CDR3 sequence is CASSLSGTAFSYEQYF. The CDR3 coding sequence is TGTGCCAGCAGTTTATCCGGGACAGCTTTTTCCTACGAGCAGTACTTC.

In its sample, this clone was seen a few times. The V call is TRBV29-1, the J call TRBJ1-1, with 8 bases that match TRBD1. CDR1 is SQVTM and CDR2 is ANQGSEA in the germline V gene. V lost 7 bases to trimming and J lost 2 bases; unmatched junction nucleotides: 9. The CDR3 covers 14 residues. CDR3 in DNA: TGCAGCGCAGAGACAGGGGAGGTCAACACTGAAGCTTTCTTT. This encodes CSAETGEVNTEAFF.

This clone came up a few times. Other nucleotide sequences in the sample specify the same CDR3. The genes are TRBV11-2 and TRBJ2-1; no reliable D call. CDR1 is SGHAT and CDR2 is FQNNGV in the germline V gene. The CDR3 is 12 amino acids. Deletions cut 3 bases from V and 7 bases from J, with 7 bases between. The CDR3 nucleotides read TGTGCCAGCAGCTTCGGTGTGAATGAGCAGTTCTTC. It specifies CASSFGVNEQFF.

The J gene is TRBJ2-7, the V gene TRBV27, with 7 bases identical to TRBD1. Germline V lookup: CDR1 MNHEY, CDR2 SMNVEV (reference sequence). V lost 6 bases, J lost 0 bases, and 5 bases stayed unmatched. The CDR3 spans 14 residues. In DNA, the CDR3 is TGTGCCAGCAGGCTGGGGACAGCCTCCTACGAGCAGTACTTC. Residues: CASRLGTASYEQYF.

This chain links TRBV28 with TRBJ2-7, with D perhaps TRBD1 (6 bases). The V and J ends lost 7 bases and 2 bases respectively, with 12 bases between them. Germline CDR1 MDHEN, CDR2 SYDVKM. The CDR3 consists of 13 residues. CDR3 sequence reads: CASNPTGAYEQYF. In DNA form, the CDR3 reads TGTGCCAGCAACCCGACAGGAGCCTACGAGCAGTACTTC.

This rearrangement joins TRBV29-1 to TRBJ1-2; possible D gene TRBD1, 5 bases. The germline V gene encodes CDR1 SQVTM and CDR2 ANQGSEA. This CDR3 spans 14 amino acids. V dropped 4 bases and J dropped 3 bases, with 15 bases sitting between them. The CDR3 protein is CSVVTGGTDYGYTF. The CDR3 DNA is TGCAGCGTTGTGACCGGGGGTACGGACTATGGCTACACCTTC.

The chain recombines TRBV4-1 with TRBJ2-1, with TRBD2 matching over 10 bases. V gave up 1 base and J gave up 4 bases; unmatched junction bases: 10. The CDR3 has 18 residues. CDR1 and CDR2 (germline): MGHRA, YSYEKL. The CDR3, as DNA: TGCGCCAGCAGCCAAGGTTTCCTCCTAGCGGGGGAGTACAATGAGCAGTTCTTC. This sequence encodes CASSQGFLLAGEYNEQFF.

The chain couples TRBV11-2 to TRBJ2-4, with unresolved D. The CDR3 loop spans 11 amino acids. Germline CDR1 and CDR2: SGHAT and FQNNGV. The V end lost 5 bases, the J end lost 11 bases, and 10 bases lay between the germline ends. CDR3 bases: TGTGCCAGCAGCGCGCAAGGAGTTCAGTACTTC. Encoded protein: CASSAQGVQYF.

The rearrangement uses TRBV30 and TRBJ2-5; 8 bases map to TRBD2. With 0 bases clipped from V and 5 bases from J, the junction kept 11 bases outside the gene matches. CDR3 length equals 16 residues. CDR1 and CDR2 (germline): GTSNPN, SVGIG (reference sequence). The CDR3 loop reads CAWSVRGLERGETQYF. CDR3 in DNA: TGTGCCTGGAGTGTACGGGGACTAGAAAGAGGGGAGACCCAGTACTTC.

This chain links TRBV20-1 with TRBJ2-1; D is ambiguous. Germline V gene data show CDR1 as DFQATT and CDR2 as SNEGSKA (reference sequence). The CDR3 spans 11 residues. Trimming removed 6 bases from V and 2 bases from J, with 5 bases in between. The CDR3: CSAKPYNEQFF. The DNA of the CDR3 is TGCAGTGCCAAACCCTACAATGAGCAGTTCTTC.

The gene calls are TRBV27 and TRBJ1-6; unclear D gene. This CDR3 contains 13 residues. Germline loops: CDR1 MNHEY, CDR2 SMNVEV (reference sequence). V dropped 4 bases and J dropped 3 bases, with 4 bases sitting between them. Here the CDR3 DNA reads TGTGCCAGCAGTTGGGGCTATAATTCACCCCTCCACTTT. It is translated as CASSWGYNSPLHF.

The chain couples TRBV29-1 to TRBJ2-7; D perhaps matches TRBD2 (6 bases). Germline V lookup: CDR1 SQVTM, CDR2 ANQGSEA. Trimming cost V 3 bases and J 1 base, with 13 bases left between them. This CDR3 comprises 14 residues. CDR3 bases: TGCAGCGTTGACGGGACCGGGGGTTCCTACGAGCAGTACTTC. This translates into CSVDGTGGSYEQYF.

This chain links TRBV6-5 with TRBJ1-1; D might be TRBD1 (6 bases). The CDR3 consists of 15 residues. The V end lost 0 bases, the J end lost 3 bases, and 11 bases lay between the germline ends. Germline lookup yields CDR1 MNHEY and CDR2 SVGAGI. CDR3 sequence (DNA): TGTGCCAGCAGTTACTCGGGGGGCTATTACACTGAAGCTTTCTTT. Translation gives CASSYSGGYYTEAFF.